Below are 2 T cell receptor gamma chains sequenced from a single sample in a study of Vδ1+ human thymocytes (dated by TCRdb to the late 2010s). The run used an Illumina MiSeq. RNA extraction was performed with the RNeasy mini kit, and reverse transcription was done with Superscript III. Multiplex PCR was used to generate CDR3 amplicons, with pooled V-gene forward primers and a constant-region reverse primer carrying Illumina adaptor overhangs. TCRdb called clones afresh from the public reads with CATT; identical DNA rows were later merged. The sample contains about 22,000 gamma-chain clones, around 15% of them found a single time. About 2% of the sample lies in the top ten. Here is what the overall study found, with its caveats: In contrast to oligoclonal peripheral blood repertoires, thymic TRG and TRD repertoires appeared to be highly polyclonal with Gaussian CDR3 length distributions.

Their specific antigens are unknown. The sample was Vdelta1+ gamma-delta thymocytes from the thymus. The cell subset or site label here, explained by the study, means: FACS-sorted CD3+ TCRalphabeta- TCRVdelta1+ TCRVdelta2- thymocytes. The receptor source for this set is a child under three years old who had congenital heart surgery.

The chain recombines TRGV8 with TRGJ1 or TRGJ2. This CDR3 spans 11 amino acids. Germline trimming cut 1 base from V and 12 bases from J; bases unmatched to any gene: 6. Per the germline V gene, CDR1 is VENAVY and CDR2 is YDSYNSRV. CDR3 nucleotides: TGTGCCACCTGGGATAGCCGGGCGAAACTCTTT. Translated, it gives CATWDSRAKLF.

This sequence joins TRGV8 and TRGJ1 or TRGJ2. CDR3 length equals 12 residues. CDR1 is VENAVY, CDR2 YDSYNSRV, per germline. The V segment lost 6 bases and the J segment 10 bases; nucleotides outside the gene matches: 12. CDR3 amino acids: CATWPPGKKKLF. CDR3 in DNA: TGTGCCACCTGGCCCCCTGGGAAGAAGAAACTCTTT.